This TCR beta chain is drawn from a study of Ad26.COV2.S vaccination and SARS-CoV-2 variants. Study-wide context: This donor came from the COV1001 trial of Ad26.COV2.S. Once or twice, 56 days apart, Ad26.COV2.S was delivered intramuscularly.

Sequencing was performed with immunoSEQ multiplex PCR; in TCRdb, only in-frame clones are kept and a portion is missing. The table records more than 300,000 clones, approximately 86% of them present only once. The germline CDR1 and CDR2 sequences are MDHEN and SYDVKM. This CDR3 region has 15 residues. Trimming shortened V by 2 bases and J by 2 bases, and 10 bases separated the two germline ends. The treatment here: around 19 received Ad26.COV2.S at low or high dose, single or two shots; 5 received placebo; per-sample allocation not given. Sampling occurred on day 63 after the first vaccine or placebo injection. In regard to this clone: What it binds is unknown.

Broader study findings: It was reported that spike-specific CD8+ and CD4+ T cell responses were substantially broad after vaccination. Among vaccine recipients, spike-specific TCR breadth exceeded that of placebo recipients.

The receptor was derived from a person between 18 and 59 years old who received the Ad26.COV2.S COVID-19 vaccine or a placebo. The V and J genes are TRBV28 and TRBJ2-1; D perhaps matches TRBD1 (5 bases). The source was peripheral blood, collected in a trial of Ad26.COV2.S vaccine versus placebo. The CDR3 DNA reads TGTGCCAGCAGTTTAGGGGCCGAACCCTACAATGAGCAGTTCTTC. It is translated as CASSLGAEPYNEQFF. Variable domain in full (rest from reference TRBV28 and TRBJ2-1): DVKVTQSSRYLVKRTGEKVFLECVQDMDHENMFWYRQDPGLGLRLIYFSYDVKMKEKGDIPEGYSVSREKKERFSLILESASTNQTSMYLCASSLGAEPYNEQFFGPGTRLTVL.